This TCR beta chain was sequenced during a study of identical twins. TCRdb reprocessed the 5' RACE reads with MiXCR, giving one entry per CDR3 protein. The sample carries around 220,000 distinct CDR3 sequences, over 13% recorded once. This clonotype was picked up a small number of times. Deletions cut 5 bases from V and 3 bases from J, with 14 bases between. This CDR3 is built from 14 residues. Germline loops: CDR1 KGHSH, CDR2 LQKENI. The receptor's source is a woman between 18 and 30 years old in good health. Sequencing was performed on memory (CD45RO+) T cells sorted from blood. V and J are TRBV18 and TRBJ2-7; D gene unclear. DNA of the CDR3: TGTGCCAGCTCAGCCACCCCAGAATACTACGAGCAGTACTTC. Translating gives CASSATPEYYEQYF.